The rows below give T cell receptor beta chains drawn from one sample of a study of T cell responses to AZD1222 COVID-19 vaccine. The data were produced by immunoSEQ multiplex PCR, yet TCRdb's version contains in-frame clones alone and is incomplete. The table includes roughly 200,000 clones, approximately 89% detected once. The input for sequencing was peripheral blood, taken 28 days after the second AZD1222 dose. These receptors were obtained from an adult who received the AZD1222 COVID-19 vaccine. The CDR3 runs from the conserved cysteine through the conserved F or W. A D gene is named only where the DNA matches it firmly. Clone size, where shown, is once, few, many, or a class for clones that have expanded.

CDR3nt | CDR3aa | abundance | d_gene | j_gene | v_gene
TGTGCCAGCAGCCCCGGAGGCAGTACCGGGCCCCAGCATTTT | CASSPGGSTGPQHF | - | - | TRBJ1-5 | TRBV7-2
TGTGCCAGCAGCCCGCCGCCCGGGGACAGCTTCTATGGCTACACCTTC | CASSPPPGDSFYGYTF | - | TRBD1 | TRBJ1-2 | TRBV5-4
TGTGCCAGCAGCCCCCGATCATTAGCGGGGGTGACAGATACGCAGTATTTT | CASSPRSLAGVTDTQYF | - | TRBD2 | TRBJ2-3 | TRBV3-1/TRBV3-2
TGTGCCAGCAGCTCCGACTTGGGACTAGCAACCGGCGATGAGCAGTTCTTC | CASSSDLGLATGDEQFF | - | TRBD2 | TRBJ2-1 | TRBV11-2
TGTGCCAGCAGCTTAGTGGTTGGACAGGGAGGTAGGGAGACCCAGTACTTC | CASSLVVGQGGRETQYF | - | TRBD1 | TRBJ2-5 | TRBV7-9
TGCGCCAGCAGCTTGGAGGGGGCTCCTAATCAGCCCCAGCATTTT | CASSLEGAPNQPQHF | - | TRBD1 | TRBJ1-5 | TRBV5-1
TGTGCCAGCAGTGACGGAAACAGGGGGACCTCTGGCTACACCTTC | CASSDGNRGTSGYTF | - | TRBD1 | TRBJ1-2 | TRBV6-4
TGTGCCATCAGTGAGAACACCGGGGAGCTGTTTTTT | CAISENTGELFF | - | - | TRBJ2-2 | TRBV10-3
TGTGCCAGCAGCTCCCAGGGCCTTCGGGACGAGCAGTACTTC | CASSSQGLRDEQYF | once | - | TRBJ2-7 | TRBV5-4
TGTGCCAGCTCGCTACAGGGGTCTGGAAACACCATATATTTT | CASSLQGSGNTIYF | - | TRBD1 | TRBJ1-3 | TRBV18
TGTGCCAGCAGCTTTGACAGGTCCTCTGGGGCCAACGTCCTGACTTTC | CASSFDRSSGANVLTF | - | - | TRBJ2-6 | TRBV7-2
TGTGCCAGCAGCTTAACGGGGCAGGGCGAGCAGTACTTC | CASSLTGQGEQYF | - | - | TRBJ2-7 | TRBV7-3
TGTGCCAGCAGCCAAGGGACACCCAGGGAGCAGTTCTTC | CASSQGTPREQFF | - | - | TRBJ2-1 | TRBV3-1/TRBV3-2
TGCGCCAGCAGCCCGGTCGTGAGCTCTCCTAACTATGGCTACACCTTC | CASSPVVSSPNYGYTF | - | - | TRBJ1-2 | TRBV4-1
TGTGCCATCAGTGACGGACCTTATTACGAGCAGTACTTC | CAISDGPYYEQYF | - | - | TRBJ2-7 | TRBV10-3
TGTGCCAGTAGTCCGACAGGGAGTCGCACTGAAGCTTTCTTT | CASSPTGSRTEAFF | - | TRBD1 | TRBJ1-1 | TRBV19
TGTGCCAGCAGTATTTTGACAGTTGGAAGTGGCTACACCTTC | CASSILTVGSGYTF | - | - | TRBJ1-2 | TRBV2
TGTGCCACCAGCAGAGATCTTCTGGAGAAGCCCCAGCATTTT | CATSRDLLEKPQHF | - | - | TRBJ1-5 | TRBV15
TGTGCCAGCAGTTTCCTAGCGGGAGGTCCAGATACGCAGTATTTT | CASSFLAGGPDTQYF | - | TRBD2 | TRBJ2-3 | TRBV7-9
TGTGCCAGCAGCCCAGAAGATGGCTATGGCTACACCTTC | CASSPEDGYGYTF | - | - | TRBJ1-2 | TRBV7-8
TGTGCCAGCAGCCAATGGGACAGGGGTGCAACTAATGAAAAACTGTTTTTT | CASSQWDRGATNEKLFF | - | TRBD1 | TRBJ1-4 | TRBV3-1/TRBV3-2
TGTGCCAGCAGCACCCCTTTGCGGGTCCAATGTTTCTATGAGCAGTTCTTC | CASSTPLRVQCFYEQFF | - | - | TRBJ2-1 | TRBV21-1
TGTGCCAGTAGCGCCCGACGGAGGAATCAGCCCCAGCATTTT | CASSARRRNQPQHF | once | - | TRBJ1-5 | TRBV19
TGCGCCAGCAGCTTGGCCAGGGATAGCACAGATACGCAGTATTTT | CASSLARDSTDTQYF | once | - | TRBJ2-3 | TRBV5-1
TGTGCCAGCAGTGATCAGGGCTATGGCTACACCTTC | CASSDQGYGYTF | - | - | TRBJ1-2 | TRBV6-1
TGTGCCAGCAGCTCCGTAAGCGGGAAGGCGTCCTACGAGCAGTACTTC | CASSSVSGKASYEQYF | once | TRBD2 | TRBJ2-7 | TRBV7-9
TGCGCCAGCAGCAAAGTCCTGAACACCGGGGAGCTGTTTTTT | CASSKVLNTGELFF | - | - | TRBJ2-2 | TRBV5-1
TGTGCCAGCAGCTTAATAGCGGGGGCCTACGAGCAGTACTTC | CASSLIAGAYEQYF | - | TRBD2 | TRBJ2-7 | TRBV5-5
TGTGCCAGTAGTAAGGGACAGGGAGGTGAAAAACTGTTTTTT | CASSKGQGGEKLFF | - | TRBD1 | TRBJ1-4 | TRBV19
TGTGCCAGCAGCCCAAGAGTAAGGGGTAGCGGGAGAAGGGGCGGGGAGCTGTTTTTT | CASSPRVRGSGRRGGELFF | - | TRBD2 | TRBJ2-2 | TRBV4-2
TGTGCCAGCAGCTTAACTGGACTCCAGGAGACCCAGTACTTC | CASSLTGLQETQYF | once | - | TRBJ2-5 | TRBV7-3
TGCGCCAGCAGCCCCCCAGGGGGCTCTTCGGAAGCTTTCTTT | CASSPPGGSSEAFF | - | TRBD1 | TRBJ1-1 | TRBV5-1
TGCAGTGCCAGCGGTAGCACTGAAGCTTTCTTT | CSASGSTEAFF | - | - | TRBJ1-1 | TRBV20-1
TGTGCCAGCAGCGCATCTAGCGGGTCCTACAATGAGCAGTTCTTC | CASSASSGSYNEQFF | - | TRBD2 | TRBJ2-1 | TRBV9
TGTGCCAGCAATGGGTTGGAGGACGGATACGTATCGGGGGCCAACGTCCTGACTTTC | CASNGLEDGYVSGANVLTF | - | - | TRBJ2-6 | TRBV7-9
TGTGCCAGCAGGGCAGACAATACTGGAAACACCATATATTTT | CASRADNTGNTIYF | - | - | TRBJ1-3 | TRBV6-5
TGTGCCAGCAGCGAGACTAGTGTATACAATGAGCAGTTCTTC | CASSETSVYNEQFF | once | - | TRBJ2-1 | TRBV6-2/TRBV6-3
TGTGCCAGCAGTACCTCGGACAGCTCTGGAAACACCATATATTTT | CASSTSDSSGNTIYF | - | - | TRBJ1-3 | TRBV6-5
TGCGCCAGCAGCTGGGGCGGGACTAGCCTCTCCTACGAGCAGTACTTC | CASSWGGTSLSYEQYF | - | TRBD2 | TRBJ2-7 | TRBV5-1
TGTGCCAGCAGCTTCGAGCGGGGGGGCAGCACAGATACGCAGTATTTT | CASSFERGGSTDTQYF | - | TRBD2 | TRBJ2-3 | TRBV11-2
TGTGCCAGCAGCTTAGGAGGGGGGGCGGATACGCAGTATTTT | CASSLGGGADTQYF | - | - | TRBJ2-3 | TRBV11-3
TGTGCCAGCAGTTACGCACGAACAGGGCACGAGCAGTACTTC | CASSYARTGHEQYF | - | - | TRBJ2-7 | TRBV6-6
TGCGCCAGCAGCTTGGCCGGCACAGATACGCAGTATTTT | CASSLAGTDTQYF | - | - | TRBJ2-3 | TRBV5-1
TGTGCCAGCAGGGCAGGGGGGTCCTATGGCTACACCTTC | CASRAGGSYGYTF | - | TRBD1 | TRBJ1-2 | TRBV12-3/TRBV12-4
TGTGCCAGCAGTGACGACGCCGGGGAGCTGTTTTTT | CASSDDAGELFF | few | - | TRBJ2-2 | TRBV6-4
TGTGCTAGCAGCCCCAGATGGACTAGCGGGGATGAGCAGTTCTTC | CASSPRWTSGDEQFF | once | TRBD2 | TRBJ2-1 | TRBV7-7
TGTGCCAGCAGGTCCGGACTTAACACCGGGGAGCTGTTTTTT | CASRSGLNTGELFF | - | - | TRBJ2-2 | TRBV7-2
TGTGCCAGCAGCCAGAGGGTGGGACAGGATTATTCACCCCTCCACTTT | CASSQRVGQDYSPLHF | few | TRBD1 | TRBJ1-6 | TRBV4-2
TGTGCCAGCAGCCCCATTAGTAGGGATACGCAGTATTTT | CASSPISRDTQYF | - | - | TRBJ2-3 | TRBV2
TGCGCCAGCAGCTTGGAACCCAGGACGGGCTATGGCTACACCTTC | CASSLEPRTGYGYTF | - | - | TRBJ1-2 | TRBV5-1
TGTGCCAGCAGTGTTAGAGGGAGGTCCACTGAAGCTTTCTTT | CASSVRGRSTEAFF | - | - | TRBJ1-1 | TRBV25-1